The 28 T cell receptor beta chains below were found in one sample sequenced in a study of PD-1 blockade in mismatch repair-deficient tumors. These TCRs' antigens remain unknown. Profiling relied on immunoSEQ multiplex PCR, and the TCRdb table lists in-frame clones only, not all of them. The sample lists about 15,000 clones, roughly 80% occurring once. Time point denoted: approximately nine-day in vitro stimulation with candidate neoantigen peptide 5. The sequencing used cells cultured in vitro, collected from a patient treated with pembrolizumab. The receptors derive from an adult with mismatch repair-deficient cancer.

Only a few counts were recorded for this clone. Its ends do not fully match the called genes, so a read error is possible. The rearrangement joins TRBV18 to TRBJ1-1, with D tentatively TRBD1 (6 bases). The CDR3 is 13 residues long. The germline CDR1 and CDR2 sequences are KGHSH and LQKENI. The CDR3 spells CASSLNPVEGEIF. The CDR3 bases are TGTGCCAGCTCACTTAACCCGGTGGAGGGGGAGATCTTT. The whole variable domain, remainder taken from reference TRBV18 and TRBJ1-1, is NAGVMQNPRHLVRRRGQEARLRCSPMKGHSHVYWYRQLPEEGLKFMVYLQKENIIDESGMPKERFSAEFPKEGPSILRIQQVVRGDSAAYFCASSLNPVEGEIFGQGTRLTVV.

The chain links TRBV7-2 to TRBJ1-5; D is ambiguous. CDR1 is SGHTA, CDR2 FQGNSA, per germline. The CDR3 length is 12 residues. Trimming stripped 4 bases from V and 0 bases from J, with 1 base between. The CDR3 coding sequence is TGTGCCAGCAGCTATAGCAATCAGCCCCAGCATTTT. It translates to CASSYSNQPQHF. Full variable domain (outside the CDR3, taken from reference TRBV7-2 and TRBJ1-5): GAGVSQSPSNKVTEKGKDVELRCDPISGHTALYWYRQSLGQGLEFLIYFQGNSAPDKSGLPSDRFSAERTGGSVSTLTIQRTQQEDSAVYLCASSYSNQPQHFGDGTRLSIL.

V is TRBV6-6 and J is TRBJ1-1; D ambiguous. Trimming took 4 bases from V and 7 from J, leaving 10 bases between them. This CDR3 comprises 12 residues. The germline V gene encodes CDR1 MNHNY and CDR2 SVGAGI (reference sequence). CDR3 sequence reads: CASSWQRDEAFF. The CDR3 DNA sequence: TGTGCCAGCAGTTGGCAGAGGGATGAAGCTTTCTTT.

The gene calls are TRBV7-9 and TRBJ2-5; D is uncertain. The CDR3 runs to 13 residues. V was clipped by 3 bases and J by 4 bases, with 9 bases between them. Germline V gene data show CDR1 as SEHNR and CDR2 as FQNEAQ (reference sequence). For the CDR3, the DNA is TGTGCCAGCAGCTTCTGGGGTGCAGAGACCCAGTACTTC. Encoded protein: CASSFWGAETQYF.

V is TRBV7-2 and J is TRBJ2-1; TRBD1 is a possible D gene (6 bases). In germline, CDR1 is SGHTA, CDR2 FQGNSA. Trimming cost V 5 bases and J 7 bases, with 12 bases left between them. This CDR3 has 13 amino acids. The CDR3 region is CASSGGSRNEQFF. The CDR3 DNA follows: TGTGCCAGCAGCGGGGGCAGTCGGAATGAGCAGTTCTTC.

The rearrangement links TRBV7-9 to TRBJ2-3; 15 nucleotides match TRBD2. The CDR3 contains 17 residues. The J segment lost 3 bases and the V segment lost 5 bases, leaving 6 bases of the junction unmatched. Germline values: CDR1 SEHNR, CDR2 FQNEAQ (reference sequence). The CDR3 nucleotides are TGTGCCAGCAGCAAAGGACTAGCGGGAGGGCATACAGATACGCAGTATTTT. Translation: CASSKGLAGGHTDTQYF.

The V gene is TRBV6-5, the J gene TRBJ1-4; D gene uncertain. The CDR3 has 11 amino acids. V was clipped by 6 bases and J by 5 bases, with 4 bases between them. Germline V gene sequence: CDR1 MNHEY, CDR2 SVGAGI. CDR3: CASRENEKLFF. The CDR3 bases are TGTGCCAGCAGAGAGAATGAAAAACTGTTTTTT.

This chain connects TRBV19 to TRBJ2-1; D gene uncertain. Between the trimmed V and J ends, which lost 4 bases and 3 bases, there was a span of 7 bases. The CDR3 runs to 13 residues. Germline V gene sequence: CDR1 LNHDA, CDR2 SQIVND (reference sequence). CDR3 sequence (DNA): TGTGCCAGTAGTACGGCCGGCTACAATGAGCAGTTCTTC. This gives the protein CASSTAGYNEQFF.

This sequence joins TRBV6-5 and TRBJ1-3; D might be TRBD1 (6 bases). The CDR3 extends over 15 amino acids. V lost 6 bases to trimming and J lost 3 bases, with 15 bases between them. Germline lookup yields CDR1 MNHEY and CDR2 SVGAGI. For the CDR3, the DNA is TGTGCCAGCAGGGTTGACAGGATCAGTGGAAACACCATATATTTT. This codes for CASRVDRISGNTIYF.

This chain uses TRBV5-1 with TRBJ2-7, with D unresolved. Germline V gene sequence: CDR1 SGHRS, CDR2 YFSETQ. Trimming removed 0 bases from V and 2 bases from J, with 6 bases in between. The CDR3 is 13 amino acids. CDR3: CASSLDGTYEQYF. The CDR3, as DNA: TGCGCCAGCAGCTTGGACGGAACCTACGAGCAGTACTTC.

The CDR3 loop reads CASSYTSGRGNEQFF. The CDR3 bases are TGTGCCAGCAGTTACACGAGCGGGAGAGGCAATGAGCAGTTCTTC. The V gene is TRBV6-5, the J gene TRBJ2-1, with 8 bases aligning to TRBD2. The CDR3 has 15 amino acids. Per germline, CDR1 MNHEY and CDR2 SVGAGI. V was pared by 2 bases and J by 6 bases, with 6 bases of the junction left unmatched.

The chain links TRBV2 to TRBJ1-2; 9 bases are a match to TRBD1. The junction had 4 bases not matched to a gene; V was cut back by 1 base and J by 4 bases. CDR1 is SNHLY and CDR2 is FYNNEI in the germline V gene. The CDR3 is 15 amino acids. For the CDR3, the DNA is TGTGCCAGCAGTGAAGGCCGGGACAGGGCCTATGGCTACACCTTC. The encoded protein is CASSEGRDRAYGYTF. Based on the CDR3 plus reference TRBV2 and TRBJ1-2, the full variable domain is EPEVTQTPSHQVTQMGQEVILRCVPISNHLYFYWYRQILGQKVEFLVSFYNNEISEKSEIFDDQFSVERPDGSNFTLKIRSTKLEDSAMYFCASSEGRDRAYGYTFGSGTRLTVV.

This chain links TRBV21-1 with TRBJ2-2; the D call of TRBD1 is as the table states it, not checked on the DNA. TRBV21-1 is termed a pseudogene. The CDR3 contains 19 residues. This CDR3 is CASSKDRQGEPSNTGELFF. In DNA, the CDR3 is TGTGCCAGCAGCAAAGATCGGCAGGGGGAACCTTCGAACACCGGGGAGCTGTTTTTT.

V gene TRBV28 combines with J gene TRBJ2-3; D is ambiguous. This CDR3 is 13 amino acids long. V dropped 6 bases and J dropped 0 bases, with 7 bases sitting between them. CDR1 and CDR2 from the germline V gene are MDHEN and SYDVKM. As DNA, the CDR3 is TGTGCCAGCAGCATCTCTAGCACAGATACGCAGTATTTT. This translates into CASSISSTDTQYF.

This chain joins TRBV5-4 and TRBJ2-5, with a weak D call TRBD2 (6 bases). The ends were cut back, 5 bases at V and 5 bases at J, with 19 bases in the middle. The CDR3 runs to 15 residues. In germline, CDR1 is SGHNT, CDR2 YYREEE (reference sequence). This CDR3 reads CASSSGTPTGETQYF. The CDR3 DNA reads as TGTGCCAGCAGTTCCGGGACTCCAACCGGGGAGACCCAGTACTTC. Full variable domain (rest looked up from reference TRBV5-4 and TRBJ2-5): ETGVTQSPTHLIKTRGQQVTLRCSSQSGHNTVSWYQQALGQGPQFIFQYYREEENGRGNFPPRFSGLQFPNYSSELNVNALELDDSALYLCASSSGTPTGETQYFGPGTRLLVL.

This clone occurred once. J is TRBJ2-5 and V is TRBV6-4; TRBD2 matches at 11 bases. CDR3 length: 17 residues. Unmatched junction bases numbered 8, after V lost 0 bases and J lost 5 bases. Germline assignment: CDR1 MRHNA and CDR2 SNTAGT. CDR3 nucleotide sequence: TGTGCCAGCAGTGACTCGGAGACTAGCGGGAAGTGTGAGACCCAGTACTTC. Encoded protein: CASSDSETSGKCETQYF.

This chain links TRBV30 with TRBJ2-2; no clear D. V lost 4 bases and J lost 1, with 10 bases in between. The V gene's germline CDR1 is GTSNPN and CDR2 SVGIG (reference sequence). The CDR3 runs 14 residues. CDR3 loop: CAWMVPLNTGELFF. CDR3 DNA sequence: TGTGCCTGGATGGTCCCGCTGAACACCGGGGAGCTGTTTTTT.

The V and J genes are TRBV28 and TRBJ2-7; TRBD2 aligns across 7 bases. CDR3 length equals 15 residues. CDR1 and CDR2 from the germline V gene are MDHEN and SYDVKM. V was pared by 4 bases and J by 4 bases, with 10 bases of the junction left unmatched. The CDR3 loop reads CASSSGASGSYEQYF. The CDR3 DNA sequence: TGTGCCAGCAGTTCCGGGGCTAGCGGATCATACGAGCAGTACTTC.

The chain employs TRBV27 and TRBJ2-1, with 8 bases fitting TRBD2. Germline lookup yields CDR1 MNHEY and CDR2 SMNVEV (reference sequence). This CDR3 contains 15 residues. V lost 4 bases, J lost 4 bases, and 6 bases stayed unmatched. The CDR3 sequence: CASSSGLAIYNEQFF. CDR3 nucleotide sequence: TGTGCCAGCAGTTCTGGACTAGCCATATACAATGAGCAGTTCTTC.

The chain combines TRBV7-8 with TRBJ2-5; TRBD2 aligns across 11 bases. J lost 2 bases, V lost 4 bases, and 3 bases had no gene match. Looked up from germline, CDR1 is SGHVS and CDR2 is FQNEAQ. The CDR3 sequence is 15 residues long. The CDR3 nucleotides read TGTGCCAGCAGCTGGACTAGCGGGTATCAAGAGACCCAGTACTTC. Translated: CASSWTSGYQETQYF.

The chain has TRBV12-5 and TRBJ2-6; no clear D. Trimming stripped 5 bases from V and 0 bases from J, with 17 bases between. Germline V gene data show CDR1 as LGHNT and CDR2 as FRNRAP. This CDR3 has 18 residues. The chain's CDR3 is CASGPPGRWSSGANVLTF. CDR3 sequence (DNA): TGTGCTAGTGGTCCACCGGGCCGGTGGAGCTCTGGGGCCAACGTCCTGACTTTC.

This chain connects TRBV21-1 to TRBJ1-5. TRBV21-1 is described as a pseudogene. The CDR3 covers 10 residues. The CDR3 DNA sequence: TGTGCCAGCAGACGGAAGCCCCAGCATTTT. Translation: CASRRKPQHF.

The CDR3: CASSLEDLSGELFF. CDR3 coding DNA: TGTGCCAGCAGCTTAGAAGATTTGTCCGGGGAGCTGTTTTTT. The rearrangement joins TRBV7-9 to TRBJ2-2, with D hard to call. This CDR3 spans 14 amino acids. Germline lookup yields CDR1 SEHNR and CDR2 FQNEAQ (reference sequence). Trimming shortened V by 1 base and J by 6 bases, and 9 bases separated the two germline ends.

This clone came up once. This chain connects TRBV19 to TRBJ2-5; 9 bases align to TRBD1. This CDR3 comprises 13 residues. CDR1 is LNHDA and CDR2 is SQIVND in the germline V gene (reference sequence). V was pared by 8 bases and J by 5 bases, with 6 bases of the junction left unmatched. The CDR3 sequence is CASSGTGRETQYF. The CDR3 DNA sequence: TGTGCCAGTTCCGGGACAGGGCGGGAGACCCAGTACTTC. The variable domain in full, with the rest retrieved from reference TRBV19 and TRBJ2-5, is DGGITQSPKYLFRKEGQNVTLSCEQNLNHDAMYWYRQDPGQGLRLIYYSQIVNDFQKGDIAEGYSVSREKKESFPLTVTSAQKNPTAFYLCASSGTGRETQYFGPGTRLLVL.

V is TRBV6-5 and J is TRBJ2-7; possibly TRBD2 for D (5 bases). Germline V CDR1 and CDR2: MNHEY, SVGAGI. This CDR3 is built from 14 residues. Trimming shortened V by 2 bases and J by 2 bases, and 10 bases separated the two germline ends. The CDR3 here is CASSYAGGPYEQYF. The CDR3 region has the DNA TGTGCCAGCAGTTACGCGGGCGGACCCTACGAGCAGTACTTC.

The V and J genes are TRBV11-2 and TRBJ2-7; TRBD2 matches 10 bases. The germline CDR1 and CDR2 sequences are SGHAT and FQNNGV. Germline trimming cut 1 base from V and 2 bases from J; bases unmatched to any gene: 2. The length of the CDR3 is 15 residues. As DNA, the CDR3 is TGTGCCAGCAGCTTAGGTAGCGGGAGGACCTACGAGCAGTACTTC. The encoded protein is CASSLGSGRTYEQYF.

The chain couples TRBV5-8 to TRBJ2-1; D gene ambiguous. The CDR3 sequence is 15 residues long. Trimming took off 0 bases at V and 0 bases at J, with 7 bases between the two ends. Germline-derived CDR1 and CDR2 are SGHTS and YDEGEE. The chain's CDR3 is CASSLVRISYNEQFF. CDR3 DNA sequence: TGTGCCAGCAGCTTGGTTAGGATCTCCTACAATGAGCAGTTCTTC.

The chain recombines TRBV6-1 with TRBJ2-7, with 11 nucleotides matching TRBD1. CDR1 MNHNS and CDR2 SASEGT come from the germline V gene. The V segment lost 4 bases and the J segment 6 bases; nucleotides outside the gene matches: 8. This CDR3 region has 15 residues. CDR3 sequence: CASSGRTGGSSEQYF. The CDR3, as DNA: TGTGCCAGCAGTGGTCGGACAGGGGGCTCCAGCGAGCAGTACTTC.